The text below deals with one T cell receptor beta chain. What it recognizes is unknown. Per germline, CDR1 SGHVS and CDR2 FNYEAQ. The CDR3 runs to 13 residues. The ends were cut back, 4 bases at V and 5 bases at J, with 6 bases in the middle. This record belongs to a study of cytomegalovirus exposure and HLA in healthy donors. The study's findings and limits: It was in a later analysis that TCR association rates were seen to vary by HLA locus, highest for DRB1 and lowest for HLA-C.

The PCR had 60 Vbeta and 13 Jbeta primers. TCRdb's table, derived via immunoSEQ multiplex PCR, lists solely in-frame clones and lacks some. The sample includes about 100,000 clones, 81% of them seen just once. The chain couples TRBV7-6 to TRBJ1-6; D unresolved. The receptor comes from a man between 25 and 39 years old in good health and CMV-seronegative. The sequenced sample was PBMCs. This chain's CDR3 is CASSSSHNSPLHF. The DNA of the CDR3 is TGTGCCAGCAGCTCTTCCCATAATTCACCCCTCCACTTT.